The clone carrying this T cell receptor (beta chain) was found many times. Its antigen is as yet unknown. The data belong to a study of human T cells and chemical hapten exposure. Study information: Each patch test put 0.01% DPC on the upper back, and results were read at 6 days.

Study outcomes and limitations: Among TCRs, those above 1 in 1000 frequency were unaffected by DPC sensitization.

For the library, individual cDNA molecules each received unique molecular identifiers. TCRdb processed the RACE reads anew with MiXCR; each CDR3 protein has one entry. The sample lists roughly 60,000 distinct CDR3 sequences; about 7% were seen once. There are 14 residues in the CDR3. The V gene lost 0 bases and the J gene lost 5 bases, with 7 bases spanning the gap. In germline, CDR1 is SGHTA, CDR2 FQGTGA. Time point of the sample: pre-sensitization, week 0. Treatment defined: therapeutic diphenylcyclopropenone sensitization with weekly scalp DPC. Patch tests were applied only after blood draws. This chain connects TRBV7-3 to TRBJ1-4, with D maybe TRBD1 (5 bases). This TCR derives from a woman between 25 and 40 years old with alopecia areata. Some clones in this sample may be carry-over from other donors' samples. The sample here was whole blood, taken in connection with sensitization to the hapten diphenylcyclopropenone (DPC). The CDR3 here is CASSLTPGNEKLFF. Here the CDR3 DNA reads TGTGCCAGCAGCTTAACGCCAGGGAATGAAAAACTGTTTTTT. Full variable domain (remainder filled in from reference TRBV7-3 and TRBJ1-4): GAGVSQTPSNKVTEKGKYVELRCDPISGHTALYWYRQSLGQGPEFLIYFQGTGAADDSGLPNDRFFAVRPEGSVSTLKIQRTERGDSAVYLCASSLTPGNEKLFFGSGTQLSVL.